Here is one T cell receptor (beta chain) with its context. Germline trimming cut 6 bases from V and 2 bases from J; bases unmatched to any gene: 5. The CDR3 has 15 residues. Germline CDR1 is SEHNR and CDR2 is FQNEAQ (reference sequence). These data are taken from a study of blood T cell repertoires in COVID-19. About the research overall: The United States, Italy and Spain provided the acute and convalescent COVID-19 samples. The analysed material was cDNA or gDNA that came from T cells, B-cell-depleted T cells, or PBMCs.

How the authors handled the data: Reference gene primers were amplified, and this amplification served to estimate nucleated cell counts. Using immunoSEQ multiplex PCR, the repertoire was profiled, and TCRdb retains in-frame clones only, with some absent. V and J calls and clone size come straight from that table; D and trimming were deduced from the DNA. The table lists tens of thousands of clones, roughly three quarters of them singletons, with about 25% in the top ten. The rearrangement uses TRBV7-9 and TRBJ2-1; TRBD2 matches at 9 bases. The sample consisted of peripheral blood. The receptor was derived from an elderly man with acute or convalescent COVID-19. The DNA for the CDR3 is TGTGCCAGCAGGATCTTAGCGGGAGCCTACAATGAGCAGTTCTTC. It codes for CASRILAGAYNEQFF.